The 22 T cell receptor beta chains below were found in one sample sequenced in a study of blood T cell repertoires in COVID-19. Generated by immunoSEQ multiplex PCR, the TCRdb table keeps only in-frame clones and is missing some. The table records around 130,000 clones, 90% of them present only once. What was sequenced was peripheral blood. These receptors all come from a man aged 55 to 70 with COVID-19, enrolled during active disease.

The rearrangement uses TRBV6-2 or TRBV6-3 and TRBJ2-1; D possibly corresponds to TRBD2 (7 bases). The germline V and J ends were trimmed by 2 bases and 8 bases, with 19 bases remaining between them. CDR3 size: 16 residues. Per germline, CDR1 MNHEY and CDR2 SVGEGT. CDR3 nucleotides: TGTGCCAGCAGTTACCTTACAGGGAGGGTGGACGATGAGCAGTTCTTC. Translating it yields CASSYLTGRVDDEQFF.

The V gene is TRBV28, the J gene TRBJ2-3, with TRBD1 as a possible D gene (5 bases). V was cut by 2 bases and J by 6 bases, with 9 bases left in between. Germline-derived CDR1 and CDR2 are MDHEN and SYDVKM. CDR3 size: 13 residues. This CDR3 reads CASSLQGADTQYF. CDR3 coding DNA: TGTGCCAGCAGTTTACAGGGCGCGGATACGCAGTATTTT. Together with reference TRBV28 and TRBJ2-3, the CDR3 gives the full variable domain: DVKVTQSSRYLVKRTGEKVFLECVQDMDHENMFWYRQDPGLGLRLIYFSYDVKMKEKGDIPEGYSVSREKKERFSLILESASTNQTSMYLCASSLQGADTQYFGPGTRLTVL.

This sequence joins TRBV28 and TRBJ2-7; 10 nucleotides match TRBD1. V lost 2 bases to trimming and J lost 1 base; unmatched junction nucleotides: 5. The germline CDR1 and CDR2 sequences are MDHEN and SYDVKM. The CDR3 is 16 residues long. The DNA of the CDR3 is TGTGCCAGCAGTTTAGGGTGGACAGGGGGATCCTACGAGCAGTACTTC. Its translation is CASSLGWTGGSYEQYF.

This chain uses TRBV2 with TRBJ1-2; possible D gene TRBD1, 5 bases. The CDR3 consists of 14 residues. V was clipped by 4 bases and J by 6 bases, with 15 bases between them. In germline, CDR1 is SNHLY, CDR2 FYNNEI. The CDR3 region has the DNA TGTGCCAGCAGTGCCAGCAGGGCGGTGAATGGCTACACCTTC. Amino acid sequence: CASSASRAVNGYTF.

In DNA form, the CDR3 reads TGCGCCAGCAGCATTGAGCCGGGACAGCTCTCAACTAATGAAAAACTGTTTTTT. Its protein product is CASSIEPGQLSTNEKLFF. V usage is TRBV5-1 and J usage is TRBJ1-4; TRBD1 matches at 7 bases. V lost 4 bases and J lost 0; bases outside the gene matches: 12. Germline CDR1 is SGHRS and CDR2 is YFSETQ. The CDR3 contains 18 residues.

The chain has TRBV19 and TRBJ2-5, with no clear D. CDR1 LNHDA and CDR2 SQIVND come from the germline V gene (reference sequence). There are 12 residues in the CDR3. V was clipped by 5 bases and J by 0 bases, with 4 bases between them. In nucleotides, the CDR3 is TGTGCCAGTAGTCCCGACCAAGAGACCCAGTACTTC. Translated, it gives CASSPDQETQYF. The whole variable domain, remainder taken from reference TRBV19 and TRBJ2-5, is DGGITQSPKYLFRKEGQNVTLSCEQNLNHDAMYWYRQDPGQGLRLIYYSQIVNDFQKGDIAEGYSVSREKKESFPLTVTSAQKNPTAFYLCASSPDQETQYFGPGTRLLVL.

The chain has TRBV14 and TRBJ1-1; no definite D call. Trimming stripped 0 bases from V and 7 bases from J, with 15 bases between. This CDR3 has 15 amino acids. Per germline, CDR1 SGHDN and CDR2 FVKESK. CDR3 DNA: TGTGCCAGCAGCCAAGATCCGTACTTGCGCGGTGAAGCTTTCTTT. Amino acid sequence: CASSQDPYLRGEAFF.

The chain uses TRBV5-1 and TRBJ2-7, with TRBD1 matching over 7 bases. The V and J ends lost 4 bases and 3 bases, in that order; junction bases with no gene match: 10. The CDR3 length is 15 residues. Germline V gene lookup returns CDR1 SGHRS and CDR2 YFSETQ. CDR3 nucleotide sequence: TGCGCCAGCAGCACATGGACAGGAATAAACTACGAGCAGTACTTC. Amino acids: CASSTWTGINYEQYF.

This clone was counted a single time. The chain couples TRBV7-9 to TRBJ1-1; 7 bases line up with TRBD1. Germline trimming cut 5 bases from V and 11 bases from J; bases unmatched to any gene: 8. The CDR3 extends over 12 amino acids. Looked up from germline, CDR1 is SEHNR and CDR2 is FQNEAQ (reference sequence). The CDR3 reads CASSPSGQSAFF. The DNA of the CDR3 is TGTGCCAGCAGCCCATCGGGACAGTCGGCTTTCTTT.

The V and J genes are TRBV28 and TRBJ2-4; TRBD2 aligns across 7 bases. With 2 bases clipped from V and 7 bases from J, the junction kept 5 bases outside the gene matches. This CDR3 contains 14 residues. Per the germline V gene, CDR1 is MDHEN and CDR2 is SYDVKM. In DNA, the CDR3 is TGTGCCAGCAGTTTAGAGCGGGAATGGAACATTCAGTACTTC. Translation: CASSLEREWNIQYF.

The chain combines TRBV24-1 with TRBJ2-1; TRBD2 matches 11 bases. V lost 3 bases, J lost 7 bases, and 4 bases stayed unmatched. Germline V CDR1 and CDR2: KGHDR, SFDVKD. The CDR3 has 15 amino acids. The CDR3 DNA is TGTGCCACCAGTGATGGTCCTAGCGGGAGGAATGAGCAGTTCTTC. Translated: CATSDGPSGRNEQFF.

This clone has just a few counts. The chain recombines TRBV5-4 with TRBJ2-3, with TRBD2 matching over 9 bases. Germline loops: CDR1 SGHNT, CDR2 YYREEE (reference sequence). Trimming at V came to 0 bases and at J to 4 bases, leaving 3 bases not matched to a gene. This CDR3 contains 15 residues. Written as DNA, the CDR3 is TGTGCCAGCAGCTTGGTTAGCGGGAGTGCAGATACGCAGTATTTT. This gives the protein CASSLVSGSADTQYF.

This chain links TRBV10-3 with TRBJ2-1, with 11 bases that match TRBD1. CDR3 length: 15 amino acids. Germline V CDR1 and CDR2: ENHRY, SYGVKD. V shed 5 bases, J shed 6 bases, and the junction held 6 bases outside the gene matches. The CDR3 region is CAISSGTGGVNEQFF. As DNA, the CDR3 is TGTGCCATCAGTTCCGGGACAGGGGGGGTCAATGAGCAGTTCTTC.

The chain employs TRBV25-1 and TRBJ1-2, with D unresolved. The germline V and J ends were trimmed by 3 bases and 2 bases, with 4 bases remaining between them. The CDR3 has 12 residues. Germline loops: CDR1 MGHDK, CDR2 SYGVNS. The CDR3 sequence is CASSEQNYGYTF. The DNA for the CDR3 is TGTGCCAGCAGTGAGCAGAACTATGGCTACACCTTC.

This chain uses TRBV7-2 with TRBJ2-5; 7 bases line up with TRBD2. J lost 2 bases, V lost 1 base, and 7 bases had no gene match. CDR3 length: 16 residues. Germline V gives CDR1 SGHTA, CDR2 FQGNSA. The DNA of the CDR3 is TGTGCCAGCAGCTTAGAGGCAGCGGGACTGCAAGAGACCCAGTACTTC. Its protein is CASSLEAAGLQETQYF.

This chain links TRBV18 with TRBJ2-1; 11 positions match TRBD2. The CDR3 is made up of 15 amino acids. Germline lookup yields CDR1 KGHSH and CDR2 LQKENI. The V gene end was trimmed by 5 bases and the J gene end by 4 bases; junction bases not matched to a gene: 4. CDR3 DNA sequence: TGTGCCAGCTCAATTGGGACTAGCGGATACAATGAGCAGTTCTTC. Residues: CASSIGTSGYNEQFF. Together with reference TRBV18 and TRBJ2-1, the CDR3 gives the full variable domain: NAGVMQNPRHLVRRRGQEARLRCSPMKGHSHVYWYRQLPEEGLKFMVYLQKENIIDESGMPKERFSAEFPKEGPSILRIQQVVRGDSAAYFCASSIGTSGYNEQFFGPGTRLTVL.

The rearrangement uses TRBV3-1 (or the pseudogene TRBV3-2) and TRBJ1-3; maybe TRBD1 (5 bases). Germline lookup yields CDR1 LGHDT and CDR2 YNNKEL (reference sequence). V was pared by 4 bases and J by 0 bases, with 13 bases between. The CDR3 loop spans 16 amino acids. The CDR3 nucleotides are TGTGCCAGCAGCCTTCCCGACAGCACCTCTGGAAACACCATATATTTT. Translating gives CASSLPDSTSGNTIYF.

CDR3 coding DNA: TGTGCCAGCAGCAGAGGGGTAGCGGAGAACACCGGGGAGCTGTTTTTT. Its protein product is CASSRGVAENTGELFF. The chain joins TRBV6-2 or TRBV6-3 to TRBJ2-2; TRBD2 is a possible D gene (6 bases). CDR3 length equals 16 residues. Germline V gene lookup returns CDR1 MNHEY and CDR2 SVGEGT. The germline V and J ends were trimmed by 6 bases and 1 base, with 15 bases remaining between them.

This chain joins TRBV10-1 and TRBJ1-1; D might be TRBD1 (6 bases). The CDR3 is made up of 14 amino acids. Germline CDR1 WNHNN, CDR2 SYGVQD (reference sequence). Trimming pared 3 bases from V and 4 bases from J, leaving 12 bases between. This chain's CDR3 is CASSDARQATEAFF. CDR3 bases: TGCGCCAGCAGTGACGCCCGACAGGCCACTGAAGCTTTCTTT.

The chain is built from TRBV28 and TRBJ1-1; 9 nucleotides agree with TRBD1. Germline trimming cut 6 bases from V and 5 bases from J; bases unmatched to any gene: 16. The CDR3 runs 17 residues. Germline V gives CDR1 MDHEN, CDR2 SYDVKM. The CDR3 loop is CASSPLGQGKGGTEAFF. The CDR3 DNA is TGTGCCAGCAGCCCTCTAGGACAGGGGAAGGGGGGAACTGAAGCTTTCTTT.

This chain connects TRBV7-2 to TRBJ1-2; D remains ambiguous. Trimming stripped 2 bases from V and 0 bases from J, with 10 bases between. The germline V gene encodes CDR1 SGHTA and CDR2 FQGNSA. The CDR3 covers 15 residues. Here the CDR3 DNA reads TGTGCCAGCAGCTTAAGTTCTCGGGCTAACTATGGCTACACCTTC. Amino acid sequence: CASSLSSRANYGYTF. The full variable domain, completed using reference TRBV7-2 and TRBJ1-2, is GAGVSQSPSNKVTEKGKDVELRCDPISGHTALYWYRQSLGQGLEFLIYFQGNSAPDKSGLPSDRFSAERTGGSVSTLTIQRTQQEDSAVYLCASSLSSRANYGYTFGSGTRLTVV.

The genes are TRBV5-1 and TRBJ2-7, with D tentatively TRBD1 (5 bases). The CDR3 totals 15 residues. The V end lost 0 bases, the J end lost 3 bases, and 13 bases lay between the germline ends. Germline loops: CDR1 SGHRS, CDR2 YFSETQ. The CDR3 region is CASSLGQPLGYEQYF. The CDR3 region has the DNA TGCGCCAGCAGCTTGGGACAGCCCTTGGGCTACGAGCAGTACTTC.